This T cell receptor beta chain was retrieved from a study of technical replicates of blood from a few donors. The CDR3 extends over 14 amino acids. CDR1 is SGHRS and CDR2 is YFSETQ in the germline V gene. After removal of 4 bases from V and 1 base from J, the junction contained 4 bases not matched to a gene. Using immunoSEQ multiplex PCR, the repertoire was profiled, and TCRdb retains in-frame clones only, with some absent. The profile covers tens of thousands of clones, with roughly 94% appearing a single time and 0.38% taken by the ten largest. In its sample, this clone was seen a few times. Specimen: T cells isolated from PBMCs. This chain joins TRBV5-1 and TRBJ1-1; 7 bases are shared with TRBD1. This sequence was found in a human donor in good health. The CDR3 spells CASSPRTGNTEAFF. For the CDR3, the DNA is TGCGCCAGCAGCCCTAGGACAGGGAACACTGAAGCTTTCTTT.